This TCR beta chain was obtained from a study of T cells expressing NK-cell markers. Study-level background: HCMV serostatus: most of the eight sequenced donors positive, one negative. Overall study results and limits: Of the CD8+ T cell pool in roughly six donors, roughly 1.0-7.0% was accounted for by dominant NKG2C+ clonotypes. Topping the CD3+CD56-NKG2C+ fraction as well were these clonotypes, in several donors.

TCRdb reprocessed the 5' RACE reads, with one entry per CDR3 protein and no DNA. The sample has 450,000 to 600,000 distinct CDR3 sequences, and its top ten clones hold approximately 4%. For this clonotype: The target antigen is unknown.

Germline V gene data show CDR1 as SNHLY and CDR2 as FYNNEI. The CDR3 consists of 16 residues. J is TRBJ2-1 and V is TRBV2. Sequencing was done on a sample of blood T cells: a sorted CD56 or NKG2C T cell subset, CD4+ or CD8+ T cells, or bulk PBMC T cells (not recorded which). This TCR was recovered from a man between 18 and 35 years old in good health. CDR3 amino acids: CASSVLRGRPDNEQFF.